This TCR beta chain is drawn from a study of CD8+CD57+ T cells in acquired aplastic anemia. Across the study: Quantities of DNA derived from sorted CD4+ and CD8+ cells averaged around 3 ug. Some 10 million reads, on average, were obtained for CD4+ cells from healthy donors.

A word on this clonotype: The antigen remains undetermined.

Profiles of TCR beta VDJ and CDR3 were generated from a genomic DNA template. In TCRdb, the reads were re-called with MiXCR into one record per CDR3 protein. The sample has 200,000 to 250,000 distinct CDR3 sequences; approximately 35% are singletons. Study-level findings and limits: Patients did not significantly differ from controls in CD8+ Simpson's diversity.

CDR1 is KGHDR, CDR2 SFDVKD, per germline. The V gene lost 4 bases and the J gene lost 4 bases, with 0 bases spanning the gap. The CDR3 has 10 residues. The sequence derives from a human donor in good health, serving as a control. The material sequenced was sorted CD4+, CD8+, or CD8+CD57+ T cells (not recorded which) from PBMCs. The V gene is TRBV24-1, the J gene TRBJ1-1, with no clear D. The CDR3 spells CATSDTEAFF. The CDR3 DNA is TGTGCCACCAGTGACACTGAAGCTTTCTTT.